This T cell receptor (beta chain) came from a study of vaccination and CD4 T cells after COVID-19 (dated by TCRdb to about 2022). The study in broad terms: Convalescent patients had a positive SARS-CoV-2 result on nasal swab PCR, and of these patients, several had mild disease and one had severe disease. Post-COVID blood samples were collected from convalescent patients a median of approximately 100 days after diagnosis, with a range of roughly 30 to 170 days. Participants received two doses of either the Pfizer-BioNTech BNT162b2 vaccine (n=8) or the Moderna mRNA-1273 vaccine (n=2). The convalescent cohort comprised six males and four females, including two Hispanic individuals, seven Caucasians, two Asians and one multiracial person. Post-vaccine blood samples were obtained a median of around 74 days after the second vaccine dose, with a range of roughly 13 to 250 days. The spike-specific CD4+ TCR repertoire was compared before and after mRNA vaccination in 10 COVID-19 convalescent patients and a few infection-naive healthy vaccine recipients. Three convalescent patients were sampled both early after vaccination (day 14) and late after vaccination (days 161 to 241). The paper's findings and limits, for the study overall: Of the vaccine-specific clones in convalescent patients, 304 of 307, or nearly all, reacted only to SARS-CoV-2 spike and did not cross-react with common cold coronaviruses. The median number of SARS-CoV-2-reactive clonotypes rose from under 25 after infection to 35 to 45 after vaccination, but the change was not significant. Among the post-vaccine SARS-CoV-2-reactive clones in convalescent patients, a median roughly 85% showed up only after vaccination, which suggests vaccine-specific priming. Only a relatively small number of convalescent patients were included in the study, and early timepoints following natural infection were not analyzed.

The CDR3 runs 14 residues from the cysteine to the phenylalanine. Of the read, only the CDR3 DNA is kept; its 42 bases are in frame from base 1. The germline V gene sets CDR1 to MNHEY and CDR2 to SVGEGT. The junction shows trimming of 5 bases on V and 2 bases on J, and the gene matches do not reach 3 bases of it. A few counts support this clonotype. It has no known antigen specificity. No clone much larger than this one lies a single base away; base qualities are absent. The time point label on this specimen signifies: late sampling 161 to 241 days after vaccination in a few convalescent patients. The positive SARS-CoV-2 PCR tests of the convalescent patients were dated from March to December 2020, before the Alpha, Beta and Delta variants emerged in the United States. Ficoll-Paque Plus gradient centrifugation was used to isolate PBMCs from whole blood, and the isolated PBMCs were then either used fresh or cryopreserved at -140C.

Library generation was performed with PCR. TCRdb records Illumina iSeq 100 as the sequencer. The source study handled its data this way. Non-productive sequences were filtered out, and CDR3s that did not start with C, did not end with F or W, or were shorter than 7 amino acids were discarded. Using R version 3.6.1, CDR3 homology was evaluated through Levenshtein distances (stringdist) along with unrooted phylogenetic trees (ape). TCRdb passed the public sequencing reads through fastp at Q25 and MiXCR, retaining productive beta sequences. Identical CDR3 proteins give one entry, which carries the most common genes and DNA. The V and J calls here are based on TCRdb, not the publication. Here the sample has about 30,000 distinct CDR3 sequences; approximately 48% occur a single time. The ten biggest clones cover 5.5% to 7.5% of the sample.

This clonotype was sampled from a human donor who had recovered from COVID-19. This receptor chain uses TRBV6-2 or TRBV6-3 and TRBJ1-1; a stretch of 9 junction bases matches TRBD1. The sequences come from CD4+ T cells from blood, collected about 7 months after SARS-CoV-2 vaccination. The nucleotide sequence reads TGTGCCAGCAGTCGGGACAGGGTCAACACTGAAGCTTTCTTT. Its translation is CASSRDRVNTEAFF.